Presented here are 2 T cell receptor beta chains from one specimen sequenced in a study of blood T cell repertoires in COVID-19. The protocol was immunoSEQ multiplex PCR, while the TCRdb copy is restricted to in-frame clones and leaves out a portion. The sample yields roughly 200,000 clones, around 86% seen once. Sequencing was performed on PBMCs or T cells enriched from blood (not recorded which). The receptor source for this set is a woman between 25 and 40 years old who had recovered from COVID-19.

The genes are TRBV5-6 and TRBJ2-7, with D perhaps TRBD1 (5 bases). This CDR3 has 13 residues. CDR1 is SGHDT, CDR2 YYEEEE, per germline. The V gene lost 1 base and the J gene lost 6 bases, with 11 bases spanning the gap. The CDR3 DNA follows: TGTGCCAGCAGCTTGTTGACAGACAGCGAGCAGTACTTC. It is translated as CASSLLTDSEQYF.

This chain joins TRBV3-1 (or the pseudogene TRBV3-2) and TRBJ2-5, with 8 bases fitting TRBD2. The CDR3 consists of 16 residues. V lost 4 bases, J lost 2 bases, and 9 bases stayed unmatched. Germline V gene data show CDR1 as LGHDT and CDR2 as YNNKEL (reference sequence). The CDR3 DNA reads TGTGCCAGCAGCCGGGGACTAGGGGATTTTCAAGAGACCCAGTACTTC. Translated, it gives CASSRGLGDFQETQYF.